The 32 T cell receptor beta chains given below trace back to one sample, sequenced in a study of blood T cell repertoires in COVID-19. TCRdb's copy holds only in-frame clones and misses some; the assay was immunoSEQ multiplex PCR. The table includes about 180,000 clones, roughly 86% detected once. Input material: peripheral blood. These receptors were collected from a woman aged 45-60 years with acute or convalescent COVID-19.

The rearrangement links TRBV30 to TRBJ2-3; D may be TRBD1 (5 bases). The CDR3 extends over 12 amino acids. V lost 6 bases, J lost 6 bases, and 13 bases lay in between. Looked up from germline, CDR1 is GTSNPN and CDR2 is SVGIG (reference sequence). CDR3 amino acids: CACQEGADTQYF. In DNA, the CDR3 is TGTGCCTGCCAGGAAGGGGCGGATACGCAGTATTTT.

The rearrangement joins TRBV6-2 or TRBV6-3 to TRBJ2-4, with 8 nucleotides matching TRBD2. V lost 0 bases to trimming and J lost 0 bases; unmatched junction nucleotides: 16. Germline V lookup: CDR1 MNHEY, CDR2 SVGEGT. The CDR3 is made up of 21 amino acids. The CDR3 sequence: CASSYSLREDIRPLAKNIQYF. The DNA of the CDR3 is TGTGCCAGCAGTTACTCGTTGCGGGAGGATATCCGTCCACTAGCCAAAAACATTCAGTACTTC.

The rearrangement joins TRBV27 to TRBJ1-5, with 10 bases that match TRBD1. The V gene's germline CDR1 is MNHEY and CDR2 SMNVEV (reference sequence). CDR3 size: 15 residues. The V gene end was trimmed by 7 bases and the J gene end by 5 bases; junction bases not matched to a gene: 8. The CDR3, as DNA: TGTGCCAGCAAAGCAAGACAGGGGGCCTATCAGCCCCAGCATTTT. Its protein product is CASKARQGAYQPQHF.

This chain uses TRBV7-2 with TRBJ1-1, with unresolved D. Germline V gene data show CDR1 as SGHTA and CDR2 as FQGNSA. V lost 2 bases to trimming and J lost 4 bases, with 20 bases between them. There are 17 residues in the CDR3. CDR3 DNA: TGTGCCAGCAGCTTAACCTTACCCCGGACTTTTGGCACTGAAGCTTTCTTT. Protein sequence: CASSLTLPRTFGTEAFF. The full variable domain, its missing parts supplied by reference TRBV7-2 and TRBJ1-1, is GAGVSQSPSNKVTEKGKDVELRCDPISGHTALYWYRQSLGQGLEFLIYFQGNSAPDKSGLPSDRFSAERTGGSVSTLTIQRTQQEDSAVYLCASSLTLPRTFGTEAFFGQGTRLTVV.

This chain joins TRBV6-4 and TRBJ2-3; D perhaps matches TRBD1 (6 bases). V gave up 2 bases and J gave up 3 bases, with 9 bases separating them. The CDR3 has 14 amino acids. Germline V gene data show CDR1 as MRHNA and CDR2 as SNTAGT. The CDR3 DNA sequence: TGTGCCAGCAGTGACGGGCAGGGGACAGATACGCAGTATTTT. It specifies CASSDGQGTDTQYF.

V and J are TRBV2 and TRBJ1-2; 10 nucleotides agree with TRBD1. The CDR3 is 14 amino acids. The germline CDR1 and CDR2 sequences are SNHLY and FYNNEI. V shed 7 bases and J 8 bases; nucleotides not matched to a gene: 10. The CDR3 region has the DNA TGTGCCAGCAAACCGGGACAGGGGCTCGGCGGCTACACCTTC. Its translation is CASKPGQGLGGYTF.

This chain uses TRBV28 with TRBJ1-6, with D unclear. CDR3 length: 13 residues. With 4 bases removed from V and 5 bases from J, the gap between germline ends came to 6 bases. Germline-derived CDR1 and CDR2 are MDHEN and SYDVKM. The CDR3, as DNA: TGTGCCAGCAGTTCCCGTGATAATTCACCCCTCCACTTT. Its translation: CASSSRDNSPLHF.

This rearrangement joins TRBV19 to TRBJ2-3; TRBD1 matches 7 bases. The germline V gene has CDR1 LNHDA and CDR2 SQIVND (reference sequence). The CDR3 sequence is 14 residues long. With 6 bases clipped from V and 4 bases from J, the junction kept 7 bases outside the gene matches. This CDR3 is CASRRQGGADTQYF. CDR3 nucleotide sequence: TGTGCCAGTAGAAGACAGGGTGGAGCAGATACGCAGTATTTT.

The CDR3 DNA reads TGTGCCAGCAGCTCGCCGGGACAGGGGGCAAAATCACCCCTCCACTTT. Translation gives CASSSPGQGAKSPLHF. V gene TRBV14 combines with J gene TRBJ1-6, with TRBD1 matching over 12 bases. The CDR3 runs 16 residues. CDR1 is SGHDN and CDR2 is FVKESK in the germline V gene. The V segment lost 5 bases and the J segment 10 bases; nucleotides outside the gene matches: 9.

The V gene is TRBV6-5, the J gene TRBJ1-1; TRBD1 aligns across 9 bases. This CDR3 spans 16 amino acids. The V and J ends lost 5 bases and 4 bases, in that order; junction bases with no gene match: 11. Germline lookup yields CDR1 MNHEY and CDR2 SVGAGI. The CDR3 DNA sequence: TGTGCCAGCAGTCACTGGACAGGGGAAAGGGGCACTGAAGCTTTCTTT. This sequence encodes CASSHWTGERGTEAFF.

The chain combines TRBV11-2 with TRBJ2-1; the match to TRBD2 covers 11 bases. CDR3 size: 17 residues. Germline V lookup: CDR1 SGHAT, CDR2 FQNNGV. The V and J ends lost 5 bases and 9 bases, in that order; junction bases with no gene match: 15. CDR3 region: CASSPERVAGGRGEQFF. The CDR3, as DNA: TGTGCCAGCAGCCCAGAGCGAGTAGCGGGGGGGCGAGGTGAGCAGTTCTTC.

The CDR3 loop reads CSARGGNEQFF. The CDR3 bases are TGCAGTGCTAGGGGAGGCAATGAGCAGTTCTTC. The chain employs TRBV20-1 and TRBJ2-1, with D perhaps TRBD2 (6 bases). The CDR3 consists of 11 residues. Germline V gene sequence: CDR1 DFQATT, CDR2 SNEGSKA (reference sequence). Trimming took 3 bases from V and 6 from J, leaving 6 bases between them.

V usage is TRBV4-2 and J usage is TRBJ1-1; maybe TRBD1 (6 bases). The CDR3 spans 15 residues. V shed 1 base and J shed 4 bases, with 13 bases lying between them. Germline V lookup: CDR1 LGHNA, CDR2 YNFKEQ. This CDR3 reads CASSQVGGASTEAFF. Written as DNA, the CDR3 is TGTGCCAGCAGCCAAGTGGGGGGGGCGAGCACTGAAGCTTTCTTT.

The chain recombines TRBV5-6 with TRBJ1-2, with 7 nucleotides matching TRBD1. This CDR3 spans 13 amino acids. The trim removed 1 base at V and 5 bases at J, leaving 2 bases unmatched. The germline V gene has CDR1 SGHDT and CDR2 YYEEEE. This chain's CDR3 is CASSLPGGYGYTF. DNA of the CDR3: TGTGCCAGCAGCTTGCCAGGGGGATATGGCTACACCTTC.

This chain joins TRBV30 and TRBJ2-5, with TRBD2 matching 12 bases. The CDR3 consists of 12 residues. The germline V gene encodes CDR1 GTSNPN and CDR2 SVGIG (reference sequence). Trimming removed 3 bases from V and 7 bases from J; junction bases left unmatched: 0. In nucleotides, the CDR3 is TGTGCCTGGAGGACTAGCGGGAGGACCCAGTACTTC. Encoded protein: CAWRTSGRTQYF.

V is TRBV30 and J is TRBJ1-2; TRBD1 is a possible D gene (6 bases). The germline V gene encodes CDR1 GTSNPN and CDR2 SVGIG (reference sequence). Between the trimmed V and J ends, which lost 3 bases and 8 bases, there was a span of 13 bases. The CDR3 length is 12 residues. The CDR3 DNA sequence: TGTGCCTGGAGGAGATCAGGGGTCGGCTACACCTTC. Its translation is CAWRRSGVGYTF.

V and J are TRBV11-3 and TRBJ2-7, with a weak D call TRBD1 (6 bases). This CDR3 is built from 14 residues. Germline V gene data show CDR1 as SGHNT and CDR2 as YENEEA. V was clipped by 4 bases and J by 3 bases, with 13 bases between them. The CDR3 region is CASSSTGKLYEQYF. The CDR3 DNA follows: TGTGCCAGCAGCTCGACAGGCAAACTCTACGAGCAGTACTTC.

A few counts support this clone. J is TRBJ1-2 and V is TRBV25-1; D is possibly TRBD1 (5 bases). Germline V lookup: CDR1 MGHDK, CDR2 SYGVNS. With 2 bases removed from V and 3 bases from J, the gap between germline ends came to 22 bases. There are 18 residues in the CDR3. The CDR3 region has the DNA TGTGCCAGCAGTGAAGTTTTAGGGGCCGCCGATGCGGACTATGGCTACACCTTC. This translates into CASSEVLGAADADYGYTF.

The chain carries TRBV7-2 and TRBJ2-7; D uncertain. Per germline, CDR1 SGHTA and CDR2 FQGNSA. The CDR3 totals 16 residues. V lost 5 bases, J lost 3 bases, and 20 bases lay in between. CDR3: CASSLTPKTRSYEQYF. The CDR3 DNA reads TGTGCCAGCAGCCTGACGCCAAAGACAAGAAGCTACGAGCAGTACTTC.

The V gene is TRBV10-3, the J gene TRBJ2-7, with TRBD1 matching over 8 bases. V shed 6 bases, J shed 3 bases, and the junction held 7 bases outside the gene matches. The CDR3 loop spans 14 amino acids. Germline V gene data show CDR1 as ENHRY and CDR2 as SYGVKD. For the CDR3, the DNA is TGTGCCATCAGCCTGGGACAGGTGATCTACGAGCAGTACTTC. This translates into CAISLGQVIYEQYF.

The chain has TRBV19 and TRBJ1-1, with a possible D match to TRBD1 (6 bases). The CDR3 contains 14 residues. Between the trimmed V and J ends, which lost 5 bases and 4 bases, there was a span of 14 bases. Germline V gives CDR1 LNHDA, CDR2 SQIVND (reference sequence). CDR3: CASSPRTAVTEAFF. In DNA, the CDR3 is TGTGCCAGTAGTCCTCGGACAGCGGTCACTGAAGCTTTCTTT.

This sequence joins TRBV10-3 and TRBJ2-3; possibly TRBD2 for D (6 bases). CDR1 is ENHRY, CDR2 SYGVKD, per germline. CDR3 length: 16 amino acids. V lost 7 bases and J 2 bases, leaving 19 bases between the germline ends. The CDR3 reads CAIKGPMEGTTDTQYF. CDR3 sequence (DNA): TGTGCCATCAAAGGCCCCATGGAGGGAACCACAGATACGCAGTATTTT.

This clone was seen just once. CDR3 nucleotides: TGCGCCAGCAGCCCAAGCCCGGGACAGGGAAAGCGTCACGAGCAGTACTTC. As protein: CASSPSPGQGKRHEQYF. This chain links TRBV5-1 with TRBJ2-7; 9 positions match TRBD1. V trimming: 4 bases; J trimming: 5 bases; junction bases outside the gene matches: 16. This CDR3 is built from 17 residues. Germline V gene data show CDR1 as SGHRS and CDR2 as YFSETQ.

The chain joins TRBV6-5 to TRBJ2-7, with D possibly TRBD2 on 6 matching bases. CDR3 length equals 12 residues. Germline V gives CDR1 MNHEY, CDR2 SVGAGI. Trimming left V 4 bases short and J 7 bases short, with 11 bases between. Here the CDR3 reads CASSFDGGEQYF. The CDR3, as DNA: TGTGCCAGCAGTTTCGACGGAGGGGAGCAGTACTTC.

The chain combines TRBV27 with TRBJ2-7; weak D call: TRBD2 (6 bases). The germline V gene encodes CDR1 MNHEY and CDR2 SMNVEV (reference sequence). The CDR3 sequence is 15 residues long. V dropped 1 base and J dropped 5 bases, with 15 bases sitting between them. CDR3 coding DNA: TGTGCCAGCAGTTTATTGGGGGGACCCCTCGACGAGCAGTACTTC. Translating gives CASSLLGGPLDEQYF.

This chain joins TRBV15 and TRBJ1-1, with 9 bases matching TRBD1. Trimming took 0 bases from V and 3 from J; bases not matched to a gene: 5. This CDR3 is built from 16 residues. Germline V gene lookup returns CDR1 LNHNV and CDR2 YYDKDF (reference sequence). The CDR3 loop is CATSRDGQGYDTEAFF. For the CDR3, the DNA is TGTGCCACCAGCAGAGATGGACAGGGGTACGACACTGAAGCTTTCTTT.

This chain joins TRBV12-5 and TRBJ1-6; 9 bases are a match to TRBD1. Unmatched junction bases numbered 4, after V lost 5 bases and J lost 8 bases. The CDR3 contains 14 residues. Germline V gene lookup returns CDR1 LGHNT and CDR2 FRNRAP. CDR3 coding DNA: TGTGCTAGTGGTATGGGACAGGGTTATTCACCCCTCCACTTT. Protein product: CASGMGQGYSPLHF.

The chain links TRBV30 to TRBJ2-3; D is possibly TRBD1 (5 bases). V was clipped by 5 bases and J by 2 bases, with 17 bases between them. CDR3 length: 15 residues. Germline assignment: CDR1 GTSNPN and CDR2 SVGIG (reference sequence). The CDR3 loop reads CAWATGARYTDTQYF. The CDR3 DNA reads TGTGCCTGGGCCACTGGGGCCAGGTACACAGATACGCAGTATTTT.

A single count supports this clone. The V gene is TRBV9, the J gene TRBJ2-7; 14 positions match TRBD2. V lost 3 bases to trimming and J lost 5 bases; unmatched junction nucleotides: 4. CDR1 SGDLS and CDR2 YYNGEE come from the germline V gene. This CDR3 has 15 residues. CDR3 coding DNA: TGTGCCAGCAGCGCGCGGACTAGCGGGAGGAACGAGCAGTACTTC. Amino acid sequence: CASSARTSGRNEQYF.

The V and J genes are TRBV12-3 or TRBV12-4 and TRBJ2-1, with D possibly matching TRBD2 (5 bases). Between the trimmed V and J ends, which lost 1 base and 6 bases, there was a span of 7 bases. The CDR3 consists of 13 residues. CDR3 in DNA: TGTGCCAGCAGTTTAGTAGGGAGCAATGAGCAGTTCTTC. This gives the protein CASSLVGSNEQFF.

This chain connects TRBV27 to TRBJ2-1; 8 bases are a match to TRBD1. J gave up 1 base and V 8 bases, and 4 bases lay outside the gene matches. Germline V gives CDR1 MNHEY, CDR2 SMNVEV (reference sequence). This CDR3 contains 14 residues. Here the CDR3 DNA reads TGTGCCAGCCAGACAGGGGCTTCCTACAATGAGCAGTTCTTC. As protein: CASQTGASYNEQFF.

The gene calls are TRBV19 and TRBJ1-1; possible D gene TRBD1, 6 bases. CDR1 is LNHDA, CDR2 SQIVND, per germline (reference sequence). Trimming left V 5 bases short and J 0 bases short, with 10 bases between. CDR3 size: 14 residues. Written as DNA, the CDR3 is TGTGCCAGTAGTGTTAGGGGGATGAACACTGAAGCTTTCTTT. Translation: CASSVRGMNTEAFF. The whole variable domain, filled in from reference TRBV19 and TRBJ1-1, reads DGGITQSPKYLFRKEGQNVTLSCEQNLNHDAMYWYRQDPGQGLRLIYYSQIVNDFQKGDIAEGYSVSREKKESFPLTVTSAQKNPTAFYLCASSVRGMNTEAFFGQGTRLTVV.